This T cell receptor beta chain was found in a study of control samples from healthy donors and cancer patients. The table came from immunoSEQ multiplex PCR; TCRdb's copy has only in-frame clones and leaves some out. The sample contains approximately 150,000 clones, 85% to 95% of which appear only once. The CDR3 consists of 18 residues. In germline, CDR1 is SEHNR, CDR2 FQNEAQ (reference sequence). The ends were cut back, 6 bases at V and 2 bases at J, with 24 bases in the middle. This TCR was recovered from a man in his forties in good health. The rearrangement joins TRBV7-9 to TRBJ2-3; tentatively, D is TRBD2 (7 bases). The sample was blood. CDR3 DNA: TGTGCCAGCAGTCCCGAGGGCTGGGGGCGGGGGCTCACAGATACGCAGTATTTT. It translates to CASSPEGWGRGLTDTQYF.